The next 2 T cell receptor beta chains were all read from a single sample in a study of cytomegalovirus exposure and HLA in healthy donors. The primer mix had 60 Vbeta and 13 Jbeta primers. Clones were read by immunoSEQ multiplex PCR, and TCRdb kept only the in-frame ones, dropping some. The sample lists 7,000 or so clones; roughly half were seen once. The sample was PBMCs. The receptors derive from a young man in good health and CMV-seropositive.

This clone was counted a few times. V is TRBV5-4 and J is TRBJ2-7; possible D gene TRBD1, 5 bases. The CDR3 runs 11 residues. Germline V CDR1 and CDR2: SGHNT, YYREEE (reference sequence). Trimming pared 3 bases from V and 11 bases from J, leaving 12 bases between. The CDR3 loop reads CASSSQVKKYF. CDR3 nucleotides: TGTGCCAGCAGCTCACAGGTGAAAAAGTACTTC.

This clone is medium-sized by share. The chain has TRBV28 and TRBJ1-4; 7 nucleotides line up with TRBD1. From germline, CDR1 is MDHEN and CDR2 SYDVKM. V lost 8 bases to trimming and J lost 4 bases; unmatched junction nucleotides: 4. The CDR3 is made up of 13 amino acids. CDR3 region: CASWDRLNEKLFF. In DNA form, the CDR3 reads TGTGCCAGCTGGGACAGACTTAATGAAAAACTGTTTTTT.